Following are 4 T cell receptor beta chains from one sample sequenced in a study of T cells in Graves' hyperthyroidism and ophthalmopathy. TCR beta CDR3 region amplification was performed from RNA transcripts. A set of HTBI primers served as the primers for a first-round RT-PCR of the TCR CDR3. TCRdb recomputed calls from the multiplex PCR reads with MiXCR, one row per CDR3 protein. The data show about 690,000 distinct CDR3 sequences, roughly 17% seen once. The specimen was blood. The receptors come from a man aged 45-65 years with Graves' hyperthyroidism.

This clonotype was recorded many times. Sequence at one end of the junction differs from germline and may be a read error. Here the CDR3 reads CASSLGRGNEQFF. Written as DNA, the CDR3 is TGTGCCAGCAGCTTAGGACGGGGCAATGAGCAATTCTTC. This chain connects TRBV11-2 to TRBJ2-1; D is tentatively TRBD1 or TRBD2 (5 bases each). This CDR3 spans 13 amino acids. Germline V lookup: CDR1 SGHAT, CDR2 FQNNGV.

This clonotype came up a few times. The chain links TRBV7-9 to TRBJ1-1, with 7 bases aligning to TRBD1. This CDR3 region has 15 residues. V was pared by 5 bases and J by 3 bases, with 9 bases of the junction left unmatched. Germline assignment: CDR1 SEHNR and CDR2 FQNEAQ (reference sequence). CDR3: CASSIYRQGDTEAFF. Written as DNA, the CDR3 is TGTGCCAGCAGCATATACCGACAGGGCGACACTGAAGCTTTCTTT. Looking up the rest from reference TRBV7-9 and TRBJ1-1 gives the full variable domain: DTGVSQNPRHKITKRGQNVTFRCDPISEHNRLYWYRQTLGQGPEFLTYFQNEAQLEKSRLLSDRFSAERPKGSFSTLEIQRTEQGDSAMYLCASSIYRQGDTEAFFGQGTRLTVV.

This clonotype was observed many times. The CDR3 here is CASSFLGQGARSGANVLTF. In DNA form, the CDR3 reads TGTGCCAGCAGTTTTTTGGGCCAGGGGGCGCGTTCCGGGGCCAACGTCCTGACTTTC. The chain is built from TRBV12-3 or TRBV12-4 and TRBJ2-6, with 8 positions matching TRBD1. V lost 3 bases to trimming and J lost 4 bases; unmatched junction nucleotides: 14. The CDR3 is 19 amino acids.

This clonotype appeared a few times. The V call is TRBV28, the J call TRBJ2-7; 13 nucleotides agree with TRBD2. The CDR3 is 15 residues long. After removal of 6 bases from V and 5 bases from J, the junction contained 7 bases not matched to a gene. Germline V gene sequence: CDR1 MDHEN, CDR2 SYDVKM. CDR3 sequence (DNA): TGTGCCAGCAGCGGTACTAGCGGGAGGGAGGACGAGCAGTACTTC. As protein: CASSGTSGREDEQYF.